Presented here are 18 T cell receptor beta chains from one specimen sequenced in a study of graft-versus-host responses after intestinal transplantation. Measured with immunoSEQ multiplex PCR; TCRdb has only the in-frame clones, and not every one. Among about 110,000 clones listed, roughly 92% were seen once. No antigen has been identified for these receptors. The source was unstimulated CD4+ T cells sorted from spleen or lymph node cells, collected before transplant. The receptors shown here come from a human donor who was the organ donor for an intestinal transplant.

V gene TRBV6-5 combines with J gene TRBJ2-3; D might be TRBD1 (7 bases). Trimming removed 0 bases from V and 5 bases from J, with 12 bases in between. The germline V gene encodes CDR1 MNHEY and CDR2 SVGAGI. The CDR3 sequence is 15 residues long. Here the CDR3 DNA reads TGTGCCAGCAGTTACTCGAACAGGGGAGGAGATACGCAGTATTTT. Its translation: CASSYSNRGGDTQYF.

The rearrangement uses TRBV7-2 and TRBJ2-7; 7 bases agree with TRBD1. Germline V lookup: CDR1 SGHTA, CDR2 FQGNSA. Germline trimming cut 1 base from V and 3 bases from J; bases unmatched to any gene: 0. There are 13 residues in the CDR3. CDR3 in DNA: TGTGCCAGCAGCTTAGGGGACAGCTACGAGCAGTACTTC. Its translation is CASSLGDSYEQYF. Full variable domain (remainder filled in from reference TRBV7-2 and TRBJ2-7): GAGVSQSPSNKVTEKGKDVELRCDPISGHTALYWYRQSLGQGLEFLIYFQGNSAPDKSGLPSDRFSAERTGGSVSTLTIQRTQQEDSAVYLCASSLGDSYEQYFGPGTRLTVT.

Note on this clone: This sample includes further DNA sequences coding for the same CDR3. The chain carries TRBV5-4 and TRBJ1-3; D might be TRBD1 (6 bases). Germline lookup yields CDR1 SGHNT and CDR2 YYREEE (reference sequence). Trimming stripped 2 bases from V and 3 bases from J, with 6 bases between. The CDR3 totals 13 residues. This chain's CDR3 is CASSLQGGNTIYF. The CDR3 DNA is TGTGCCAGCAGCTTACAGGGTGGAAACACCATATATTTT.

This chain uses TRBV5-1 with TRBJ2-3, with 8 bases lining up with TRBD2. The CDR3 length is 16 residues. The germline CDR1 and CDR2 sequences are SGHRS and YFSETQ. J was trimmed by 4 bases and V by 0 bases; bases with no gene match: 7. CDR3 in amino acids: CASSLDPGRAADTQYF. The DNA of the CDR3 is TGCGCCAGCAGCTTGGATCCCGGGAGGGCCGCAGATACGCAGTATTTT.

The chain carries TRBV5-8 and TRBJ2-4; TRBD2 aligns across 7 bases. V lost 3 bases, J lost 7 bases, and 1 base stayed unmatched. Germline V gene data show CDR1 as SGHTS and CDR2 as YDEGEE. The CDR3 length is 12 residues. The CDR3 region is CASSSGGNIQYF. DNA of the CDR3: TGTGCCAGCAGCTCCGGGGGGAACATTCAGTACTTC.

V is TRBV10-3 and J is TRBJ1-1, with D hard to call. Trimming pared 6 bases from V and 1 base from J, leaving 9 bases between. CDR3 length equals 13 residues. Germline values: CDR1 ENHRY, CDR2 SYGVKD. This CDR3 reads CAIRSRENTEAFF. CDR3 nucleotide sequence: TGTGCCATCAGGTCGCGGGAGAACACTGAAGCTTTCTTT.

CDR3: CATNREQYF. In nucleotides, the CDR3 is TGTGCCACCAACAGGGAGCAGTACTTC. The chain is built from TRBV27 and TRBJ2-7; possible D gene TRBD1, 5 bases. The V gene's germline CDR1 is MNHEY and CDR2 SMNVEV (reference sequence). The CDR3 is 9 residues long. V gave up 10 bases and J gave up 7 bases, with 8 bases separating them.

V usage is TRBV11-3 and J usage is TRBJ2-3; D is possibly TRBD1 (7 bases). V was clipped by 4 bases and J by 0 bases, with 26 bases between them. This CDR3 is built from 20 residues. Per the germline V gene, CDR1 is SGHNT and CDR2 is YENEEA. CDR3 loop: CASSSGRQGHDSGSTDTQYF. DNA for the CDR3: TGTGCCAGCAGCTCCGGAAGACAGGGCCATGATAGCGGAAGCACAGATACGCAGTATTTT.

CDR3 coding DNA: TGTGCCAGCTCACCCGGTGTCAGGGACAGACTAAATCAGCCCCAGCATTTT. This gives the protein CASSPGVRDRLNQPQHF. This chain connects TRBV18 to TRBJ1-5, with TRBD1 matching over 7 bases. Germline CDR1 KGHSH, CDR2 LQKENI. V trimming: 3 bases; J trimming: 4 bases; junction bases outside the gene matches: 12. The CDR3 sequence is 17 residues long.

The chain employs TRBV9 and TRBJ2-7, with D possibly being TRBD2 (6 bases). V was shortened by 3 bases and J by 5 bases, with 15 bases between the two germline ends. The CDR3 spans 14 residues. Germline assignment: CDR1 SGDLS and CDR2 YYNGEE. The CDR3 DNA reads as TGTGCCAGCAGCGCGTCTAGCGTAGTTGACGAGCAGTACTTC. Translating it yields CASSASSVVDEQYF.

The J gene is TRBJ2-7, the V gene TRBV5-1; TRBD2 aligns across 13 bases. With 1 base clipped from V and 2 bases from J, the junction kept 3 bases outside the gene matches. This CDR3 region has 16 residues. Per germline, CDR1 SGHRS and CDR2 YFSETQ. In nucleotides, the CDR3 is TGCGCCAGCAGCTTGAGTGGGACTAGCGGGGCCTACGAGCAGTACTTC. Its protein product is CASSLSGTSGAYEQYF.

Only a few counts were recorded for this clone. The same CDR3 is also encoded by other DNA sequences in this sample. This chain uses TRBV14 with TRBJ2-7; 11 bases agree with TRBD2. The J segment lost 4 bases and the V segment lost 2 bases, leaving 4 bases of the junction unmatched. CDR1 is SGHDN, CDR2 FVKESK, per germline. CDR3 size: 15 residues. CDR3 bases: TGTGCCAGCAGCCAATTAGCGGGAGGGCCTTACGAGCAGTACTTC. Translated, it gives CASSQLAGGPYEQYF. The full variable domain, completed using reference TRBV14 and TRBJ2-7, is EAGVTQFPSHSVIEKGQTVTLRCDPISGHDNLYWYRRVMGKEIKFLLHFVKESKQDESGMPNNRFLAERTGGTYSTLKVQPAELEDSGVYFCASSQLAGGPYEQYFGPGTRLTVT.

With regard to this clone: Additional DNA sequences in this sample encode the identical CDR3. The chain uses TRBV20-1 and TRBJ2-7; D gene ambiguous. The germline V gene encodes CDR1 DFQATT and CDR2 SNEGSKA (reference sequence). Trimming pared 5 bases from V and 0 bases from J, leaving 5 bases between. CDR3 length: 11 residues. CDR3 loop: CSASNSYEQYF. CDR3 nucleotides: TGCAGTGCTTCCAACTCCTACGAGCAGTACTTC.

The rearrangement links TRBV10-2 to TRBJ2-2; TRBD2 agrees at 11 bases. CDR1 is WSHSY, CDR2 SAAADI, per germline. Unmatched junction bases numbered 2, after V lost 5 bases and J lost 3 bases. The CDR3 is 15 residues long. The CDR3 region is CASSRTSGYTGELFF. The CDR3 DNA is TGCGCCAGCAGTCGGACTAGCGGGTACACCGGGGAGCTGTTTTTT.

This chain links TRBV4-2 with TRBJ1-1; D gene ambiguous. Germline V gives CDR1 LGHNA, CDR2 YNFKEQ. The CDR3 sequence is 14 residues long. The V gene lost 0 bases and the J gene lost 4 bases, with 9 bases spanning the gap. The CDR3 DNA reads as TGTGCCAGCAGCCAAGACAGGTCCGGCACTGAAGCTTTCTTT. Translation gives CASSQDRSGTEAFF.

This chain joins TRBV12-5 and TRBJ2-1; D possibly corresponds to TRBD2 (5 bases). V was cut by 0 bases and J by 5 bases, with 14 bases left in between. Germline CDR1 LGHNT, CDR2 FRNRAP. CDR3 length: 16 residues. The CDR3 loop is CASGLVSATHNNEQFF. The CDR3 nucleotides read TGTGCTAGTGGTTTGGTTAGCGCAACACACAACAATGAGCAGTTCTTC. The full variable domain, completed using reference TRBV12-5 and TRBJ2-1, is DARVTQTPRHKVTEMGQEVTMRCQPILGHNTVFWYRQTMMQGLELLAYFRNRAPLDDSGMPKDRFSAEMPDATLATLKIQPSEPRDSAVYFCASGLVSATHNNEQFFGPGTRLTVL.

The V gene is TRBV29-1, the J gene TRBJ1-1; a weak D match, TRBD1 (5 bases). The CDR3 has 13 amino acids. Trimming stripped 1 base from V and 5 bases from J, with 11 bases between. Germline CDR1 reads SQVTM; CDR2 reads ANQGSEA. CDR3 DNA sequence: TGCAGCGTTGAAGGCGTGGGGGGGACTGAAGCTTTCTTT. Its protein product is CSVEGVGGTEAFF.

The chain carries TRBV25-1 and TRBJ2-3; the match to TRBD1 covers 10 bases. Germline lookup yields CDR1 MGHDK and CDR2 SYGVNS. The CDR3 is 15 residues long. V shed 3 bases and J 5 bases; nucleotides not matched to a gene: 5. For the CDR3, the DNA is TGTGCCAGCAGTGATGAGGACAGGGGGGTAGATACGCAGTATTTT. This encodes CASSDEDRGVDTQYF. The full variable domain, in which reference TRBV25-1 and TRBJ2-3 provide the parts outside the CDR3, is EADIYQTPRYLVIGTGKKITLECSQTMGHDKMYWYQQDPGMELHLIHYSYGVNSTEKGDLSSESTVSRIRTEHFPLTLESARPSHTSQYLCASSDEDRGVDTQYFGPGTRLTVL.